This T cell receptor (beta chain) was profiled in a study of cytomegalovirus exposure and HLA in healthy donors. Broader study findings: In the 120 or so validation repertoires, under 95% of cluster scores exceeded 0, per a later analysis.

Germline values: CDR1 SGHVS, CDR2 FNYEAQ. The CDR3 spans 14 residues. The V and J ends lost 2 bases and 4 bases, in that order; junction bases with no gene match: 4. The table came from immunoSEQ multiplex PCR; TCRdb's copy has only in-frame clones and leaves some out. The data contain roughly 64,000 clones, 85% to 95% of them singletons. Concerning this clone itself: The antigen remains unidentified.

The receptor was derived from a woman younger than 30 in good health and CMV-seropositive. The chain uses TRBV7-6 and TRBJ2-7; 8 bases match TRBD2. The sequencing sample was made of PBMCs. The chain's CDR3 is CASSLSGGVYEQYF. CDR3 DNA: TGTGCCAGCAGCTTAAGCGGGGGTGTATACGAGCAGTACTTC.